This T cell receptor beta chain was captured by sequencing in a study of cytomegalovirus exposure and HLA in healthy donors. General study findings and limits: Within the data, a cluster of highly shared sequence variants was likely a sequencing artifact.

The CDR3 is 15 amino acids. CDR1 and CDR2 from the germline V gene are SGHRS and YFSETQ. Unmatched junction bases numbered 8, after V lost 3 bases and J lost 3 bases. The PCR ran on 60 Vbeta and 13 Jbeta primers. Using immunoSEQ multiplex PCR, the repertoire was profiled, and TCRdb retains in-frame clones only, with some absent. The sample lists roughly 160,000 clones; roughly four fifths were seen once. Concerning this clone itself: Its antigen is unknown.

The rearrangement joins TRBV5-1 to TRBJ1-1; 7 bases align to TRBD1. The sequencing input was PBMCs. This receptor was identified in a man between 60 and 70 years old in good health and CMV-seronegative. The CDR3 sequence: CASSSTGDEDTEAFF. The CDR3 bases are TGCGCCAGCAGCTCAACAGGGGATGAGGACACTGAAGCTTTCTTT.